Shown below are 15 T cell receptor beta chains from a single sample sequenced in a study of T cells expressing NK-cell markers. TCRdb re-called the 5' RACE reads and shows each CDR3 protein once, DNA omitted. In all, the sample yields fewer than 18,000 distinct CDR3 sequences. Sequenced: blood T cells: a sorted CD56 or NKG2C T cell subset, CD4+ or CD8+ T cells, or bulk PBMC T cells (not recorded which). All receptors derive from a man aged 18-75 years in good health.

The rearrangement uses TRBV11-2 and TRBJ2-5. The CDR3 totals 13 residues. In germline, CDR1 is SGHAT, CDR2 FQNNGV. CDR3 sequence: CASSLGQYETQYF. The whole variable domain, remainder taken from reference TRBV11-2 and TRBJ2-5, is EAGVAQSPRYKIIEKRQSVAFWCNPISGHATLYWYQQILGQGPKLLIQFQNNGVVDDSQLPKDRFSAERLKGVDSTLKIQPAKLEDSAVYLCASSLGQYETQYFGPGTRLLVL.

V gene TRBV28 combines with J gene TRBJ2-1; TCRdb designates TRBD2, a call that cannot be tested without DNA. CDR1 MDHEN and CDR2 SYDVKM come from the germline V gene. CDR3 length equals 17 residues. CDR3 loop: CASSSLGLAVINNEQFF. Supplemented by reference TRBV28 and TRBJ2-1, the full variable domain reads DVKVTQSSRYLVKRTGEKVFLECVQDMDHENMFWYRQDPGLGLRLIYFSYDVKMKEKGDIPEGYSVSREKKERFSLILESASTNQTSMYLCASSSLGLAVINNEQFFGPGTRLTVL.

This chain connects TRBV27 to TRBJ2-1; the TCRdb D gene call, TRBD1, has no DNA to confirm it. Per germline, CDR1 MNHEY and CDR2 SMNVEV (reference sequence). The CDR3 is 14 residues long. The CDR3 spells CASSPTGSYNEQFF.

The chain combines TRBV20-1 with TRBJ2-1; TCRdb's assignment of TRBD2 cannot be checked, as there is no DNA. Germline CDR1 reads DFQATT; CDR2 reads SNEGSKA (reference sequence). This CDR3 is built from 13 residues. The CDR3 sequence: CSARQVPPDEQFF.

V is TRBV5-1 and J is TRBJ2-5. CDR3 length: 13 amino acids. Germline assignment: CDR1 SGHRS and CDR2 YFSETQ. The CDR3 here is CASSRDFQETQYF.

The CDR3 reads CASSPGQGLATGELFF. The rearrangement uses TRBV2 and TRBJ2-2; the D call of TRBD1 rests on TCRdb alone, since no DNA is present to check it. CDR3 length: 16 amino acids. CDR1 and CDR2 (germline): SNHLY, FYNNEI.

The CDR3 protein is CASSVDVDMNTEAFF. The chain carries TRBV9 and TRBJ1-1. The CDR3 has 15 amino acids. Germline V gene lookup returns CDR1 SGDLS and CDR2 YYNGEE.

The chain combines TRBV5-1 with TRBJ1-4; TCRdb outputs TRBD1, but without DNA this stays unchecked. The CDR3 sequence is 14 residues long. CDR1 is SGHRS and CDR2 is YFSETQ in the germline V gene. The CDR3 reads CASSLGTGNEKLFF.

CDR3 loop: CASGEIMNTEAFF. This rearrangement joins TRBV2 to TRBJ1-1. This CDR3 is built from 13 residues. Germline CDR1 is SNHLY and CDR2 is FYNNEI.

The chain joins TRBV11-1 to TRBJ2-4; lacking DNA, the TRBD1 call made by TCRdb goes unchecked. The germline CDR1 and CDR2 sequences are SGHAT and FQDESV (reference sequence). The CDR3 totals 19 residues. CDR3 loop: CASSPAINSQGRAKNIQYF.

This chain connects TRBV3-1 to TRBJ1-4; the TRBD1 assignment by TCRdb is unverifiable without DNA. CDR1 is LGHDT, CDR2 YNNKEL, per germline (reference sequence). This CDR3 is built from 12 residues. This CDR3 reads CASSHADRKLFF. The full variable domain, its missing parts supplied by reference TRBV3-1 and TRBJ1-4, is DTAVSQTPKYLVTQMGNDKSIKCEQNLGHDTMYWYKQDSKKFLKIMFSYNNKELIINETVPNRFSPKSPDKAHLNLHINSLELGDSAVYFCASSHADRKLFFGSGTQLSVL.

The chain has TRBV12-3 or TRBV12-4 and TRBJ2-5; TCRdb returns TRBD1, unconfirmable since there is no DNA. The CDR3 spans 13 residues. The CDR3 reads CATATRGGETQYF.

This chain uses TRBV20-1 with TRBJ2-7; there is no DNA to check the TCRdb D call of TRBD1. CDR1 and CDR2 (germline): DFQATT, SNEGSKA (reference sequence). This CDR3 is built from 14 residues. CDR3 loop: CSAETGGRSYEQYF.

This chain uses TRBV4-3 with TRBJ1-1; TCRdb calls TRBD1, which cannot be checked without DNA. The CDR3 contains 15 residues. The germline gives CDR1 LGHNA, CDR2 YSLEER. The chain's CDR3 is CASSQRGDWFDEAFF.

This clonotype is classed as medium-sized by frequency. CDR3 protein: CAISERDGTFNQPQHF. The chain has TRBV10-3 and TRBJ1-5; TCRdb reports TRBD1, a call that lacks DNA to check it against. Germline V gives CDR1 ENHRY, CDR2 SYGVKD. The CDR3 is 16 amino acids.